The T cell receptor (beta chain) under discussion was sequenced for a study of CD8 T cells in Susac syndrome. Study-wide points: CD4+ T cell repertoires in Susac syndrome exhibited no evidence of clonal expansion.

With random hexamers, roughly 0.45 to 1 ug RNA was reverse transcribed. Each CDR3 protein is one row after TCRdb ran MiXCR on the immunoSEQ multiplex PCR reads. Among under 200,000 distinct CDR3 sequences listed, 95% were seen once. J gave up 0 bases and V 6 bases, and 7 bases lay outside the gene matches. The CDR3 totals 16 residues. Germline V CDR1 and CDR2: SQVTM, ANQGSEA. Notes on this clonotype: Its antigen is unidentified.

The sequenced sample was CD4+ T cells from PBMCs. This rearrangement joins TRBV29-1 to TRBJ1-3; 11 nucleotides line up with TRBD1. This receptor was obtained from a human donor with Susac syndrome. CDR3 DNA: TGCAGCGTCCGGGACAGGGGGAAGAGCTCTGGAAACACCATATATTTT. Translation gives CSVRDRGKSSGNTIYF.